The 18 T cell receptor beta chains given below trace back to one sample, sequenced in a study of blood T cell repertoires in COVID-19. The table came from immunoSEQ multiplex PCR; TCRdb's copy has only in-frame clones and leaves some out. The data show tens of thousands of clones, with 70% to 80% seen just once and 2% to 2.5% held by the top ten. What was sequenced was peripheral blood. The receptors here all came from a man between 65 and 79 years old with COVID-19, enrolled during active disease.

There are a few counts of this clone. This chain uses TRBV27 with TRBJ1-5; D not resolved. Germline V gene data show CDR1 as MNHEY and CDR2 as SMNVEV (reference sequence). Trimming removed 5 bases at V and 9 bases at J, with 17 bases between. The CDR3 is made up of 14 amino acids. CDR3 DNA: TGTGCCAGCAGTCCCAGCGAGGCCGCCCGGCCCCAGCATTTT. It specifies CASSPSEAARPQHF.

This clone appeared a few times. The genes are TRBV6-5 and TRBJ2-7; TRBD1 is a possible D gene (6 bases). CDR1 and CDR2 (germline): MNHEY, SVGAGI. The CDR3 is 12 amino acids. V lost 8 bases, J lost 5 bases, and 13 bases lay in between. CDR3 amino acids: CASYSPGDEQYF. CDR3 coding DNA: TGTGCCAGCTATTCCCCAGGGGACGAGCAGTACTTC.

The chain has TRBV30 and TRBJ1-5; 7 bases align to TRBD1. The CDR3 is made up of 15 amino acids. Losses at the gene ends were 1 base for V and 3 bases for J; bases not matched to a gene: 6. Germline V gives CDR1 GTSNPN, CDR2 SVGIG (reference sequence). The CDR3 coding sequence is TGTGCCTGGAGTGCCGGGACAGCAAACAATCAGCCCCAGCATTTT. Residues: CAWSAGTANNQPQHF.

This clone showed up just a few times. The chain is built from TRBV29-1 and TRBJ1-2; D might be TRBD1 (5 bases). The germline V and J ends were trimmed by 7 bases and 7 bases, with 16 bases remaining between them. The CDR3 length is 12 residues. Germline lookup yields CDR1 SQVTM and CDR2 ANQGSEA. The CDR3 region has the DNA TGCAGCGCGAACCACAGGACGAGTGGCTACACCTTC. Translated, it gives CSANHRTSGYTF.

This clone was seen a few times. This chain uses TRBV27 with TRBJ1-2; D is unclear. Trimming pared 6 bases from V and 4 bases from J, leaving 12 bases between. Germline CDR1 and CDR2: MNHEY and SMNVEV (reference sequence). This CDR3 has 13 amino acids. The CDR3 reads CASRPGNGYGYTF. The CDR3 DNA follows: TGTGCCAGCAGGCCGGGGAACGGCTATGGCTACACCTTC.

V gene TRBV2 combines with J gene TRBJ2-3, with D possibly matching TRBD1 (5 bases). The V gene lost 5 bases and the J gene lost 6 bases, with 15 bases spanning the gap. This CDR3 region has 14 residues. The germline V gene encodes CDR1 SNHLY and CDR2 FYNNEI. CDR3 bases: TGTGCCAGCAGTCGACCCCCGGCAGGGGATACGCAGTATTTT. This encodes CASSRPPAGDTQYF.

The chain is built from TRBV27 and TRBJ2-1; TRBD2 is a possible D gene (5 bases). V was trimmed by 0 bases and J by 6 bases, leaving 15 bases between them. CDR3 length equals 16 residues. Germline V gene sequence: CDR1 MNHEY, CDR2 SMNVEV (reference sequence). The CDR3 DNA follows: TGTGCCAGCAGTTTATCGGCACCGGAAGGGAGCAATGAGCAGTTCTTC. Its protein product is CASSLSAPEGSNEQFF.

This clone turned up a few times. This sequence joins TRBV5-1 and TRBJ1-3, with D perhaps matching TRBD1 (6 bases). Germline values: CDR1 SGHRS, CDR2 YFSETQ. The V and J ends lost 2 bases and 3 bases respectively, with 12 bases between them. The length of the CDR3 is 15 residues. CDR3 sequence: CASSLAGVGGNTIYF. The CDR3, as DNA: TGCGCCAGCAGCTTAGCAGGGGTCGGTGGAAACACCATATATTTT.

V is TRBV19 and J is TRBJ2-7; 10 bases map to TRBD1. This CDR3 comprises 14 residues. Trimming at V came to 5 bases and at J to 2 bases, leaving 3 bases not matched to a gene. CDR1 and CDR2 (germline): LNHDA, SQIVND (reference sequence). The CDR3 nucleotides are TGTGCCAGTAGTTCCGGGACAGGGGCCTACGAGCAGTACTTC. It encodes CASSSGTGAYEQYF.

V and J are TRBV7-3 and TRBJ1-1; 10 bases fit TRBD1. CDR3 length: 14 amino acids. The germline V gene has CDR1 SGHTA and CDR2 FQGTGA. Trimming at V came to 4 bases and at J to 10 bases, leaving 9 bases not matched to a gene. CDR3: CASSSGTGATRAFF. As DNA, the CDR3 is TGTGCCAGCAGCTCCGGGACAGGGGCCACCCGAGCTTTCTTT.

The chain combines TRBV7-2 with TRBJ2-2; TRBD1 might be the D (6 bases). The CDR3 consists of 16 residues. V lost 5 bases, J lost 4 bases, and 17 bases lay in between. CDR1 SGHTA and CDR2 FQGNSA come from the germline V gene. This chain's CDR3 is CASSPPSGVSTGELFF. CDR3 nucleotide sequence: TGTGCCAGCAGCCCTCCCTCAGGGGTTTCCACCGGGGAGCTGTTTTTT.

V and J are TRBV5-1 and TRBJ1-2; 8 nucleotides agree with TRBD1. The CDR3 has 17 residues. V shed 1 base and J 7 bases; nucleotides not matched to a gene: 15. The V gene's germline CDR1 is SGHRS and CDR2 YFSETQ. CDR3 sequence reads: CASSLYGTGRSGSGYTF. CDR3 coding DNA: TGCGCCAGCAGCTTGTACGGGACAGGTCGAAGCGGCTCTGGCTACACCTTC.

Written as DNA, the CDR3 is TGTGCCAGCAGCTTAATAGATATCTCCTATAATTCACCCCTCCACTTT. Its translation is CASSLIDISYNSPLHF. This chain connects TRBV7-2 to TRBJ1-6; D not certain. Germline V CDR1 and CDR2: SGHTA, FQGNSA. The CDR3 has 16 amino acids. Trimming took 2 bases from V and 0 from J, leaving 8 bases between them.

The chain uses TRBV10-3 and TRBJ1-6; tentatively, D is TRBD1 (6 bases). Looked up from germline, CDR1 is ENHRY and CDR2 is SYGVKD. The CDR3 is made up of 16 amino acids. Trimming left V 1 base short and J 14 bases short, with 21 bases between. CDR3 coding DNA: TGTGCCATCAGTGAGTATAGGGGGGGGCATGATCTGGCCCTCCACTTT. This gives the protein CAISEYRGGHDLALHF.

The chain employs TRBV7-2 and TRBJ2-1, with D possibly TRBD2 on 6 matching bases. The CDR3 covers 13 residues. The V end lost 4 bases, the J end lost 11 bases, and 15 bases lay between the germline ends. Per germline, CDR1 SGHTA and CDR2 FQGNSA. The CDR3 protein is CASSSGRDLKQFF. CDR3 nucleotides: TGTGCCAGCAGCTCCGGGCGGGACCTTAAGCAGTTCTTC.

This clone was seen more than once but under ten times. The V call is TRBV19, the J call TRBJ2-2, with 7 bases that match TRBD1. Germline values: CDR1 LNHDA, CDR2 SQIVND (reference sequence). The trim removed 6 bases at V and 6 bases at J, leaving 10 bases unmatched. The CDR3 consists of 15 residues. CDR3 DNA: TGTGCCAGTAGCCCCTTCGACAGGGACCCCGGGGAGCTGTTTTTT. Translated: CASSPFDRDPGELFF.

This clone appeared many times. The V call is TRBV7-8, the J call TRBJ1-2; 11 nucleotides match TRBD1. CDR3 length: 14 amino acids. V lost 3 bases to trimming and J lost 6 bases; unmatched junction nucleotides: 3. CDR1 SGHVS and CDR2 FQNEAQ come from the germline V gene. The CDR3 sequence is CASSLPGQGDGYTF. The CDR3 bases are TGTGCCAGCAGCTTGCCGGGACAGGGGGATGGCTACACCTTC.

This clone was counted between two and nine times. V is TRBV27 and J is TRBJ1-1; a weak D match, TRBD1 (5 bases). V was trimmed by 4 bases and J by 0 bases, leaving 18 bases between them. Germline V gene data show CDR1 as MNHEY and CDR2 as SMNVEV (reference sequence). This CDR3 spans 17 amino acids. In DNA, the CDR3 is TGTGCCAGCAGTTATTCAGGGACTCATTGGCTGAACACTGAAGCTTTCTTT. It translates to CASSYSGTHWLNTEAFF.